These 19 T cell receptor beta chains originate from one sample sequenced in a study of CXCR3-negative and CXCR3-positive naive CD8 T cells. Study results and limitations: CXCR3-negative naive cells had less hydrophobic TRB CDR3s than did CXCR3-positive naive cells.

With UMI labels, 5' RACE was used to prepare the TRB cDNA libraries. Using the 5' RACE reads, TCRdb records one entry per CDR3 protein without DNA. The table for this sample gives roughly 6,900 distinct CDR3 sequences. Antigen specificity for these receptors is unknown. The sample was naive CXCR3+ CD8+ T cells from blood. As for subset: CD45RO-CCR7+CD27+CD95- naive CD8+ T cells expressing CXCR3 (TNR3+). The receptors were sampled from a human donor in good health. Some clones in this sample may be carry-over from other donors' samples.

The CDR3 region is CASSYEGSYEQYF. The chain joins TRBV6-6 to TRBJ2-7. The CDR3 has 13 residues. Germline lookup yields CDR1 MNHNY and CDR2 SVGAGI (reference sequence).

By frequency, this clonotype is medium-sized. The rearrangement joins TRBV20-1 to TRBJ1-4. This CDR3 has 15 amino acids. Germline values: CDR1 DFQATT, CDR2 SNEGSKA (reference sequence). The CDR3 reads CSARDLADTNEKLFF.

This clonotype is identified as medium-sized from frequency. The V call is TRBV3-1, the J call TRBJ2-7; no DNA is available, so the TRBD2 call from TCRdb remains unchecked. CDR1 and CDR2 from the germline V gene are LGHDT and YNNKEL (reference sequence). The CDR3 totals 15 residues. The CDR3 sequence: CASSITSGSAYEQYF.

This clonotype is medium-sized (0.01 to 0.1%) by frequency. This sequence joins TRBV28 and TRBJ1-2; the D gene TCRdb calls, TRBD1, cannot be checked with no DNA. The CDR3 length is 14 residues. The germline CDR1 and CDR2 sequences are MDHEN and SYDVKM. The chain's CDR3 is CASSLWGEHYGYTF.

Considering frequency, this clonotype is medium-sized. V and J are TRBV28 and TRBJ2-3; the TCRdb D gene call, TRBD2, has no DNA to confirm it. This CDR3 comprises 15 residues. Germline V lookup: CDR1 MDHEN, CDR2 SYDVKM. This CDR3 is CASSPSPSSTDTQYF.

In terms of frequency, this clonotype is medium-sized. The V gene is TRBV12-3 or TRBV12-4, the J gene TRBJ2-1; TCRdb's D gene call, TRBD1, goes unchecked for lack of DNA. This CDR3 contains 14 residues. The CDR3 loop reads CASSPDRNYNEQFF.

This clonotype is identified as medium-sized from frequency. The chain has TRBV19 and TRBJ1-1; absent DNA, TCRdb's TRBD1 call cannot be checked. Germline V gene sequence: CDR1 LNHDA, CDR2 SQIVND (reference sequence). This CDR3 contains 13 residues. The chain's CDR3 is CASSIGANTEAFF.

This clonotype is labeled medium-sized (0.01 to 0.1%) based on frequency. The chain couples TRBV20-1 to TRBJ2-1; the TRBD2 assignment by TCRdb is unverifiable without DNA. The CDR3 has 16 residues. CDR1 DFQATT and CDR2 SNEGSKA come from the germline V gene (reference sequence). CDR3: CSAGPPSGGSYNEQFF.

The chain is built from TRBV19 and TRBJ2-2. From germline, CDR1 is LNHDA and CDR2 SQIVND (reference sequence). This CDR3 comprises 12 residues. CDR3 amino acids: CASRFATGELFF.

This chain joins TRBV5-1 and TRBJ2-7; absent DNA, TCRdb's TRBD1 call cannot be checked. Germline loops: CDR1 SGHRS, CDR2 YFSETQ. The CDR3 has 14 amino acids. CDR3 region: CASSIGTDKYEQYF.

Measured by frequency, this clonotype is medium-sized. This chain connects TRBV28 to TRBJ2-7; without DNA, the TCRdb call of TRBD1 cannot be checked. Germline V gives CDR1 MDHEN, CDR2 SYDVKM. This CDR3 comprises 12 residues. The CDR3 protein is CASSFPEDEQYF.

This clonotype is called medium-sized based on its frequency. This sequence joins TRBV29-1 and TRBJ2-1; TCRdb calls TRBD1, which cannot be checked without DNA. CDR3 length: 13 amino acids. Germline CDR1 is SQVTM and CDR2 is ANQGSEA. This chain's CDR3 is CSVVPVSYNEQFF.

The gene calls are TRBV1 and TRBJ2-7; absent DNA, TCRdb's TRBD2 call cannot be checked. TRBV1 is a pseudogene locus. The CDR3 consists of 16 residues. Here the CDR3 reads CTSSQGIASGSAEQYF.

This sequence joins TRBV7-9 and TRBJ2-1; the D call of TRBD2 rests on TCRdb alone, since no DNA is present to check it. This CDR3 is 16 amino acids long. Germline V gives CDR1 SEHNR, CDR2 FQNEAQ (reference sequence). The CDR3 here is CASSFPAGVGGNEQFF.

Frequency places this clonotype as medium-sized (0.01 to 0.1%). The chain recombines TRBV29-1 with TRBJ1-3; TCRdb's D call, TRBD1, is unchecked because there is no DNA. The CDR3 is 12 amino acids. Germline lookup yields CDR1 SQVTM and CDR2 ANQGSEA. The CDR3 is CSVVGGGNTIYF.

This clonotype is identified as medium-sized from frequency. This chain connects TRBV15 to TRBJ1-4; TCRdb picks TRBD1, but there is no DNA to check that call. The length of the CDR3 is 15 residues. Germline V gene lookup returns CDR1 LNHNV and CDR2 YYDKDF (reference sequence). CDR3 amino acids: CATSSGGTPNEKLFF.

The CDR3 protein is CASSQDLGSETAFF. This rearrangement joins TRBV4-1 to TRBJ1-1. Germline CDR1 and CDR2: MGHRA and YSYEKL. This CDR3 spans 14 amino acids.

This clonotype is deemed medium-sized by its frequency. The V call is TRBV5-4, the J call TRBJ2-1. The CDR3 is 11 residues long. Germline V CDR1 and CDR2: SGHNT, YYREEE (reference sequence). Here the CDR3 reads CASSLTDEQFF.

The J gene is TRBJ1-6, the V gene TRBV29-1; TCRdb's D call of TRBD1 is untestable without DNA. The CDR3 runs to 14 residues. Germline V lookup: CDR1 SQVTM, CDR2 ANQGSEA. The CDR3 region is CSVGDREGNSPLHF.